This T cell receptor (beta chain) was captured by sequencing in a study of blood T cell repertoires in COVID-19. As processed by the authors: Quantification of nucleated cells was approximated via reference gene primer amplification. Assay: immunoSEQ multiplex PCR; the TCRdb copy retains only in-frame clones and omits some. D and trimming were read from the DNA, whereas the V and J calls and clone size are those reported in that table. Of some 20,000 clones listed, about 85% are singletons. The TCR comes from a human donor in a cohort sampled during active COVID-19. Sequencing was performed on peripheral blood.

In DNA, the CDR3 is TGCAGTGCTAGTATCGCAGGGAACAATCAGCCCCAGCATTTT. It yields the protein CSASIAGNNQPQHF. This chain connects TRBV20-1 to TRBJ1-5, with D maybe TRBD1 (5 bases). Trimming shortened V by 3 bases and J by 3 bases, and 12 bases separated the two germline ends. CDR3 length equals 14 residues. Per germline, CDR1 DFQATT and CDR2 SNEGSKA (reference sequence).